This T cell receptor (beta chain) was documented in a study of CD8+CD57+ T cells in acquired aplastic anemia (dated by TCRdb to between 2018 and 2020). General notes on the study: Extracted DNA from sorted CD4+ and CD8+ cells averaged around 3.3 ug, ranging from about 0.2 to 30 ug. An average of approximately 9.8 million reads for CD4+ cells and 11.0 million reads for CD8+ cells was obtained from healthy donor samples.

Genomic DNA was used as template for profiling of TCR beta VDJ combinations and CDR3 sequences. An Illumina HiSeq 2000 was used for TCR repertoire sequencing. Per the authors' processing: TRBV/TRBJ rearrangement plots, CDR3 size and DJ length profiles, and Simpson's diversity index were used to evaluate the repertoires. The most abundant DNA sequence in the deep sequencing data was taken as the immunodominant clone. CDR3 amino acid sequences were checked for sharing between subjects and were compared against published repertoires and the VDJdb database. The raw public reads went through TCRdb reprocessing: fastp at Q25, MiXCR clone calling, in-frame beta chains kept. When rows share a CDR3 protein, they turn into one entry using the most common DNA and genes. The V and J calls and clone size come from TCRdb's table, not from the authors' own analysis. In all, the sample holds 90,000 to 130,000 distinct CDR3 sequences, and about half of those were seen once. The ten largest clones represent under 35% of the sample.

The CDR3 contains 14 residues, cysteine and phenylalanine counted. The only DNA kept is the CDR3, 42 bases in frame from the first base. CDR1 WNHNN and CDR2 SYGVQD are derived from the germline V gene (reference sequence). Trimming at the junction amounts to 0 bases on V and 5 bases on J, and the germline ends lie 8 bases apart. Remarks on this clonotype: It has no known antigen specificity. No base quality values were provided; no much bigger clone lies one nucleotide off.

General findings and caveats noted by the study authors: Between patients and healthy controls, no significant difference in CD8+ Simpson's diversity was found (P=0.060). Roughly 31 CD8+ CDR3 sequences were shared between patients and controls but appeared highly expressed in patients and within their immunodominant clones.

In this study, sorted CD4+ and CD8+ T cells from the blood of healthy subjects and of severe aplastic anemia patients had their TCR repertoires deep-sequenced. Ficoll-Paque density gradient centrifugation was used to isolate peripheral blood mononuclear cells. Before DNA extraction, CD4+ and CD8+ T cells were sorted by FACS or by magnetic beads. The sequencing sample was made of sorted CD4+, CD8+, or CD8+CD57+ T cells (not recorded which) from PBMCs. Recombination joined TRBV10-1 with TRBJ1-5; a confident D gene designation cannot be given. This TCR came from a human donor in good health, serving as a control. The encoded CDR3 is CASSESIGDQPQHF. The base sequence is TGCGCCAGCAGTGAGTCGATCGGGGATCAGCCCCAGCATTTT.